These 5 T cell receptor beta chains were all obtained from the same sample, sequenced in a study of T cells in localized non-small cell lung cancer. The table came from immunoSEQ multiplex PCR; TCRdb's copy has only in-frame clones and leaves some out. Of 50,000 to 65,000 clones in the sample, about 78% were seen once. The sample was PBMCs, taken before any cancer treatment. Receptor source: a woman aged 35 to 75 with stage II lung adenocarcinoma.

The chain uses TRBV19 and TRBJ1-5; the match to TRBD1 covers 8 bases. This CDR3 spans 15 amino acids. Losses at the gene ends were 7 bases for V and 5 bases for J; bases not matched to a gene: 10. Per the germline V gene, CDR1 is LNHDA and CDR2 is SQIVND (reference sequence). The CDR3 DNA sequence: TGTGCCAGTAACCCCCGGGACAGGCGCGATCAGCCCCAGCATTTT. Protein sequence: CASNPRDRRDQPQHF.

This sequence joins TRBV4-3 and TRBJ2-2, with 11 bases lining up with TRBD1. The V gene end was trimmed by 4 bases and the J gene end by 4 bases; junction bases not matched to a gene: 5. CDR3 length: 16 amino acids. Germline loops: CDR1 LGHNA, CDR2 YSLEER. In nucleotides, the CDR3 is TGCGCCAGCAGCCTCGGACAGGGGGCGGGCACCGGGGAGCTGTTTTTT. Its protein is CASSLGQGAGTGELFF.

The V and J genes are TRBV30 and TRBJ1-2, with D possibly TRBD1 on 5 matching bases. V was clipped by 2 bases and J by 4 bases, with 8 bases between them. The CDR3 loop spans 12 amino acids. Per the germline V gene, CDR1 is GTSNPN and CDR2 is SVGIG (reference sequence). This CDR3 reads CAWSHRTYGYTF. The DNA of the CDR3 is TGTGCCTGGAGTCACAGGACCTATGGCTACACCTTC.

V and J are TRBV29-1 and TRBJ2-5, with TRBD2 matching over 11 bases. Germline V gives CDR1 SQVTM, CDR2 ANQGSEA. CDR3 length: 14 amino acids. J gave up 3 bases and V 6 bases, and 6 bases lay outside the gene matches. The CDR3 DNA reads TGCAGCGTCACCGGGACTAGCGGTAAAGAGACCCAGTACTTC. Its translation: CSVTGTSGKETQYF.

The V gene is TRBV11-3, the J gene TRBJ1-2; D not certain. The CDR3 is made up of 14 amino acids. V shed 7 bases and J shed 3 bases, with 15 bases lying between them. CDR1 SGHNT and CDR2 YENEEA come from the germline V gene. In nucleotides, the CDR3 is TGTGCCAGCACCCGACCCAAGGGCGACTATGGCTACACCTTC. The encoded protein is CASTRPKGDYGYTF.